Included here is one TCR beta chain sequence, with context. This clone was recorded many times. Its antigen is still unknown. The sample holds no much larger clone one base away, and base qualities are not on file. According to the study, the label for this sample's treatment or condition signals: high-dose cyclophosphamide on days +3 and +4 as single-agent GVHD prophylaxis. For conditioning, the PTCy patients got busulfan and fludarabine, then a related or unrelated marrow graft, followed by cyclophosphamide on days +3 and +4. PTCy-treated patients came from a prospective multi-institutional clinical trial. Peripheral blood and bone marrow mononuclear cells were isolated by Ficoll-Hypaque density centrifugation and were cryopreserved. Compared with germline, V lacks 8 bases and J lacks 7 bases; bases without a gene match: 10. Including the terminal cysteine and phenylalanine, the CDR3 comprises 14 residues. The read is trimmed to its CDR3 DNA, 42 bases read in frame from base 1.

This sample is drawn from a study of T cells after posttransplantation cyclophosphamide (dated by TCRdb to about 2016). For the wider study: T cell repertoire reconstitution was tracked by TRB sequencing after myeloablative bone marrow transplantation in which posttransplantation cyclophosphamide was used as GVHD prophylaxis. Public TRB sequences were queried against a database of over 3,500 sequences associated with responses to pathogens, tumor antigens, self-antigens and alloantigens. Antigen receptor sequencing was done on samples from a few dozen PTCy-treated patients and from some 15 related bone marrow donors of those patients. TRB sequencing was performed on blood from all 35 or so PTCy patients with 1-year posttransplant specimens. TRA and TRB clonality were tightly correlated in 9 or 10 samples, so subsequent TCR analyses focused on TRB only. In 3 patients, TRB sequencing was also performed on up to 3 more blood samples taken 2 to 5.2 years after transplant, and in several patients, pretransplant blood was also TRB-sequenced.

TRB sequencing used genomic DNA with the immunoSEQ assay at survey resolution or the hsTCRB kit. In the original analysis: The immunoSEQ software was used for initial read processing, and the LymphoSeq R package was used for repertoire analyses. Clonality was calculated as 1 minus normalized Shannon entropy, and the Gini coefficient was also calculated for each TRB dataset. To infer phenotypes in unsorted samples, TRB sequences from sorted subsets of the recipient or donor were mapped onto unsorted samples from the same recipient. The table was pulled from immuneACCESS by TCRdb, which kept in-frame rearrangements only. Such tables lose some clones; where checked, under half of the loss comes from unresolved V genes, and the rest has no known cause. D and trimming come from the DNA, and the V and J calls and clone size come from that table. The sample counts over 2,000 clones, each observed more than once. Jointly, the top ten make up roughly 24% of the sample.

Results and caveats for the whole study, not just this receptor: The TRB repertoires of T cells infiltrating skin or the GI tract showed only limited overlap with the TRB repertoires found in blood. Donor-recipient similarity was low at 1-2 months but rose over the first year, and later blood repertoires were often dominated by donor CD8+ memory clones. Across roughly 45 patients, recipient CMV seropositivity and CMV reactivation were highly associated with TRB clonality; PTCy diversity was similar to CNI/methotrexate controls.

The rearranged chain carries TRBV12-3 or TRBV12-4 and TRBJ2-2, with 7 junctional bases fitting TRBD2. The sample was PBMCs, taken after an allogeneic stem cell transplant with post-transplant cyclophosphamide. The clonotype comes from a female patient between 60 and 69 years old who received an allogeneic stem cell transplant from an unrelated donor, was CMV-positive, and had acute GVHD only. Post transplant, some T cells may arise from the graft donor. At the DNA level, the sequence is TGTGCCAGCGGGGGGGAGTTTTTCGTCGGGGAGCTGTTTTTT. It translates to CASGGEFFVGELFF.